This T cell receptor (beta chain) was profiled in a study of post-analysis software for immune sequencing data. Turning to the study itself: Included courses were relapsing-remitting and secondary progressive multiple sclerosis; progressive-relapsing multiple sclerosis was also included.

The sample holds a few counts of this clonotype. Its cognate antigen is unknown. Study findings and constraints: Patients had higher frequencies than controls of roughly five TRBV segments, including TRBV5-6, TRBV5-1 and TRBV20-1. Controls' normalized Chao1 diversity significantly exceeded that of multiple sclerosis patients. Strong same-batch co-clustering of samples appeared with F measure clustering.

Trimming cost V 5 bases and J 8 bases, with 12 bases left between them. The germline CDR1 and CDR2 sequences are SGHTA and FQGNSA. The CDR3 spans 12 residues. The library was made from cDNA and included unique molecular identifiers. Once roughly 0.95 to 10 million T cells were used, roughly 500,000 cDNA molecules resulted. Each CDR3 protein gets one entry after TCRdb re-called the PCR reads with MiXCR. The table has roughly 580,000 distinct CDR3 sequences, 44% seen once. The specimen was blood. The V call is TRBV7-2, the J call TRBJ1-2; D is uncertain. This TCR was sampled from a girl between 5 and 17 years old with multiple sclerosis. The CDR3 protein is CASSPRAAGYTF. The CDR3, as DNA: TGTGCCAGCAGCCCCCGGGCCGCCGGCTACACCTTC.